Below, one T cell receptor beta chain is given with its context. This entry belongs to a study of blood T cell repertoires in COVID-19. On the study more broadly: T cells, B-cell-depleted T cells, or PBMCs supplied cDNA or gDNA.

This CDR3 has 15 residues. The V gene's germline CDR1 is MNHEY and CDR2 SVGAGI. V lost 3 bases to trimming and J lost 3 bases; unmatched junction nucleotides: 4. Study processing details: How many nucleated cells were present was estimated from reference gene primer amplification. The repertoire was sequenced with immunoSEQ multiplex PCR; TCRdb's copy has only in-frame clones and lacks some. V, J and clone size were drawn from that table, and D and trimming were deduced from the DNA. The sample includes about 100,000 clones, 85% to 95% seen only once; the top ten take around 5%. This chain joins TRBV6-5 and TRBJ2-3, with TRBD2 matching 9 bases. The source is a man aged 50-59 years with active COVID-19. Input material: peripheral blood. CDR3 DNA: TGTGCCAGCAGTTATATTAGCGGGAGAACAGATACGCAGTATTTT. Protein: CASSYISGRTDTQYF.